This T cell receptor (beta chain) appears in the sequencing data of a study of T cell responses to AZD1222 COVID-19 vaccine. This CDR3 has 14 residues. Trimming shortened V by 2 bases and J by 2 bases, and 7 bases separated the two germline ends. Germline V gene lookup returns CDR1 MNHEY and CDR2 SVGAGI. Libraries were prepared by immunoSEQ multiplex PCR; TCRdb keeps only in-frame clonotypes and omits some of them. The sample has about 120,000 clones, approximately 83% seen once. This clonotype was sampled from an adult in good health. V usage is TRBV6-5 and J usage is TRBJ1-5; no definite D call. Sequenced here: peripheral blood, sampled on day 0 of AZD1222 vaccination. The CDR3 DNA is TGTGCCAGCAGTTACGCTTCGGGCAATCAGCCCCAGCATTTT. It is translated as CASSYASGNQPQHF.